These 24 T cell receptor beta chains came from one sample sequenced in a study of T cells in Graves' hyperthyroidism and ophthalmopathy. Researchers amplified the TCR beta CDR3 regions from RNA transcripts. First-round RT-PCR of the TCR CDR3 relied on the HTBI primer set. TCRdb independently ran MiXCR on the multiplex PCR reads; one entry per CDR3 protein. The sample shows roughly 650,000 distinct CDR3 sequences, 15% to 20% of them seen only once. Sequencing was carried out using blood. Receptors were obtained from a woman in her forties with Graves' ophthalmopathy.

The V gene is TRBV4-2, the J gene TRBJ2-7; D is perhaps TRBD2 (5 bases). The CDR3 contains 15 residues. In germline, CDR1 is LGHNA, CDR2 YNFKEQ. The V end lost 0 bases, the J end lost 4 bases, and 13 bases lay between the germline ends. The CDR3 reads CASSQDKRSEYEQYF. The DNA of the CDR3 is TGTGCCAGCAGCCAAGACAAGCGGAGCGAATACGAGCAGTACTTC.

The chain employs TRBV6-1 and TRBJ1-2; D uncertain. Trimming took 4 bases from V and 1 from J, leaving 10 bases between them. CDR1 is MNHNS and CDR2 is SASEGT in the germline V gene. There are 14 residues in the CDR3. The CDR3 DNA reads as TGTGCCAGCAGTGCCGGGTATAGTAACTATGGCTACACCTTC. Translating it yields CASSAGYSNYGYTF.

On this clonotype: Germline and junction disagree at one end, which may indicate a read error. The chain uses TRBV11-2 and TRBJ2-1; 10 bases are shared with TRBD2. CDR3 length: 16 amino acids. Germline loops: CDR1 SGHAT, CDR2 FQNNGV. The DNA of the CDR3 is TGTGCCAGCAGCTATATAGCGGGGGGTAACTACAATGGGCAGTTCTTC. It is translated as CASSYIAGGNYNGQFF. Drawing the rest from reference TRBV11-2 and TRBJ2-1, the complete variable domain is EAGVAQSPRYKIIEKRQSVAFWCNPISGHATLYWYQQILGQGPKLLIQFQNNGVVDDSQLPKDRFSAERLKGVDSTLKIQPAKLEDSAVYLCASSYIAGGNYNGQFFGPGTRLTVL.

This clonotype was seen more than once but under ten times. CDR3 nucleotides: TGCAGCGTTGAAGATCTTGGTGACAGGGGGCGATACGAGCAGTACTTC. This sequence encodes CSVEDLGDRGRYEQYF. The rearrangement uses TRBV29-1 and TRBJ2-7; 10 nucleotides line up with TRBD1. The CDR3 sequence is 16 residues long. V gave up 0 bases and J gave up 4 bases; unmatched junction bases: 9. Germline CDR1 SQVTM, CDR2 ANQGSEA.

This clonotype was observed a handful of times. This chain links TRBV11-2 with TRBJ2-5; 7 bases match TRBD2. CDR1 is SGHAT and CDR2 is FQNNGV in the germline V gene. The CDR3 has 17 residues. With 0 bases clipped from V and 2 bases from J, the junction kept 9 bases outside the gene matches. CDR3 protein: CASSLDRRAGVQETQYF. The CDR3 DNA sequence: TGTGCCAGCAGCTTAGACAGGAGGGCGGGAGTACAAGAGACCCAGTACTTC.

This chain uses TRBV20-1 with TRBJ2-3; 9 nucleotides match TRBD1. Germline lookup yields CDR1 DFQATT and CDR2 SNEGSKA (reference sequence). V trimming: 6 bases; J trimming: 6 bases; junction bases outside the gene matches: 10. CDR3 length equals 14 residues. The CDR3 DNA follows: TGCAGTGCCGTCAGACAGGGGGGGACGGATACGCAGTATTTT. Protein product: CSAVRQGGTDTQYF.

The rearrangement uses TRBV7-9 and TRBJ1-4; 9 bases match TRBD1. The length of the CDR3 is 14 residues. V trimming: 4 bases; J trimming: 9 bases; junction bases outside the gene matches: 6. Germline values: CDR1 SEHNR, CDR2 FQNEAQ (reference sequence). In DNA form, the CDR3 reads TGTGCCAGCAGCTCACCGGGACAGGGTAAAAAACTGTTTTTT. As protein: CASSSPGQGKKLFF.

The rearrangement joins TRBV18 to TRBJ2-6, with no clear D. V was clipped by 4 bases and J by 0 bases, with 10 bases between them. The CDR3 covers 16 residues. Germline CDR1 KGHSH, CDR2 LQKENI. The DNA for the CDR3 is TGTGCCAGCTCACAGGACGACTTCTCTGGGGCCAACGTCCTGACTTTC. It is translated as CASSQDDFSGANVLTF.

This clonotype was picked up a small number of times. The CDR3 is CASSSTLYSNQPQHF. The CDR3 DNA follows: TGTGCCAGTAGTTCGACACTTTATAGCAATCAGCCCCAGCATTTT. The chain uses TRBV19 and TRBJ1-5; D is uncertain. Trimming took off 5 bases at V and 0 bases at J, with 11 bases between the two ends. The CDR3 length is 15 residues. Germline loops: CDR1 LNHDA, CDR2 SQIVND (reference sequence).

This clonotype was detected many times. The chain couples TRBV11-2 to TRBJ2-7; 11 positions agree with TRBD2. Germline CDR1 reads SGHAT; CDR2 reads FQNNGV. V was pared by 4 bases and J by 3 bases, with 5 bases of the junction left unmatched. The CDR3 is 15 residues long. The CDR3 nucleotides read TGTGCCAGCAGCTCGGGACTAGCGGCCGGCTACGAGCAGTACTTC. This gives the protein CASSSGLAAGYEQYF. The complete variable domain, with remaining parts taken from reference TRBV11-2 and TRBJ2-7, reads EAGVAQSPRYKIIEKRQSVAFWCNPISGHATLYWYQQILGQGPKLLIQFQNNGVVDDSQLPKDRFSAERLKGVDSTLKIQPAKLEDSAVYLCASSSGLAAGYEQYFGPGTRLTVT.

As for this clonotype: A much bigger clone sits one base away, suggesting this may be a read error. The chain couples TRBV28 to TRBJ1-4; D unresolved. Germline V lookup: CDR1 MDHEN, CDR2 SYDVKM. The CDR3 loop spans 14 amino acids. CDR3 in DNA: TGTGTCAGCGGGCGAGAGCCGCTTAATGAAAAACTGTTTTTT. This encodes CVSGREPLNEKLFF.

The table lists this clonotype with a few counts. CDR3 sequence: CANQYRAQDQNIQYF. CDR3 nucleotide sequence: TGTGCCAACCAATACCGGGCCCAAGACCAAAACATTCAGTACTTC. V is TRBV6-1 and J is TRBJ2-4; D ambiguous. The CDR3 has 15 residues. Germline CDR1 reads MNHNS; CDR2 reads SASEGT. V lost 10 bases to trimming and J lost 5 bases, with 21 bases between them.

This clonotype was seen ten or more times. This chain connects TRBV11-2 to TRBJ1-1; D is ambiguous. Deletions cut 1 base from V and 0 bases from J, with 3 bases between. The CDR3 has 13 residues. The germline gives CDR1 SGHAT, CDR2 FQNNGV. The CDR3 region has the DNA TGTGCCAGCAGCTTAGCCATGAACACTGAAGCTTTCTTT. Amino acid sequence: CASSLAMNTEAFF.

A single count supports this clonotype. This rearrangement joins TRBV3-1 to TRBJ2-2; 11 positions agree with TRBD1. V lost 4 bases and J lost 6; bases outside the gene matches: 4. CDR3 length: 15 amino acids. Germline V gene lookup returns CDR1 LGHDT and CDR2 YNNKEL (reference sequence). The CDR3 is CASSRGTGGSGELFF. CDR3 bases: TGTGCCAGCAGCCGCGGGACAGGGGGATCCGGGGAGCTGTTTTTT.

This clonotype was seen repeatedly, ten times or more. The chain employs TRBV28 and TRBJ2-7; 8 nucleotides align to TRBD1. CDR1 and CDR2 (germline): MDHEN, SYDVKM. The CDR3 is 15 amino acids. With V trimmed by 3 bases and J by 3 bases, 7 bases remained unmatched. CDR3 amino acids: CASSFDRGLLYEQYF. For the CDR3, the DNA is TGTGCCAGCAGTTTTGACAGGGGCCTCCTCTACGAGCAGTACTTC.

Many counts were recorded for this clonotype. CDR3 amino acids: CASSPGSETYEQYF. CDR3 nucleotide sequence: TGTGCCAGCTCACCGGGATCGGAGACCTACGAGCAGTACTTC. The chain uses TRBV18 and TRBJ2-7; D not certain. V was trimmed by 3 bases and J by 2 bases, leaving 11 bases between them. Germline V gene sequence: CDR1 KGHSH, CDR2 LQKENI. The CDR3 length is 14 residues.

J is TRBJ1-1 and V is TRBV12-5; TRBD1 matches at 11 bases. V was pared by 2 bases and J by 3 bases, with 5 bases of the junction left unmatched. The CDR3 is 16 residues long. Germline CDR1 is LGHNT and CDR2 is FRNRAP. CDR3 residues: CASGLRTGGLDTEAFF. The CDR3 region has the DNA TGTGCTAGTGGTTTGCGGACAGGGGGCCTGGACACTGAAGCTTTCTTT.

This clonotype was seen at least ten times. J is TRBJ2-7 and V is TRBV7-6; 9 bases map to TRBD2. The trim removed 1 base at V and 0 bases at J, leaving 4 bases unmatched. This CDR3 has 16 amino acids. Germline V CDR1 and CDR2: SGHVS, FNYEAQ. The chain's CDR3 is CASSLGRLADSYEQYF. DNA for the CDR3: TGTGCCAGCAGCTTAGGCCGACTAGCGGACTCCTACGAGCAGTACTTC.

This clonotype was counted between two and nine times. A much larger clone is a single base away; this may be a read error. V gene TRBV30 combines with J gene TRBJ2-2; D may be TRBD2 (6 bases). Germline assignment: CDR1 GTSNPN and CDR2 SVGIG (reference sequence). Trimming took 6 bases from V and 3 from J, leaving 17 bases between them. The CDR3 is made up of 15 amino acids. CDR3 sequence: CACHGLTSDTGELFF. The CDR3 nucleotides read TGTGCCTGCCATGGACTAACGTCCGACACCGGGGAGCTGTTTTTT.

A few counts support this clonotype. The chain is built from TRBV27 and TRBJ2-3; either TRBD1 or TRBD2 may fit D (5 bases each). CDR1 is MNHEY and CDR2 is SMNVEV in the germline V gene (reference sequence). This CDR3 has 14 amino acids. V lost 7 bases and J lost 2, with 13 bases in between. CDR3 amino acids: CASNPLGDTDTQYF. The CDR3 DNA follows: TGTGCCAGCAATCCCCTGGGGGACACAGATACGCAGTATTTT.

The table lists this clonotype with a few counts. The CDR3 sequence: CASSLGGRRTEAFF. CDR3 coding DNA: TGTGCCAGTAGTCTGGGGGGTCGGAGGACTGAAGCTTTCTTT. V and J are TRBV19 and TRBJ1-1; TRBD1 is a possible D gene (5 bases). The CDR3 is 14 amino acids. Germline CDR1 LNHDA, CDR2 SQIVND (reference sequence). V was trimmed by 5 bases and J by 5 bases, leaving 15 bases between them.

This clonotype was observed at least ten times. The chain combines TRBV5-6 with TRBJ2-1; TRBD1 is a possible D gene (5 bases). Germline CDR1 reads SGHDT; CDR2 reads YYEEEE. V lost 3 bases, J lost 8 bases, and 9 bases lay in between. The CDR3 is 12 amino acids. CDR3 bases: TGTGCCAGCAGCTGGCAGGGTTATGAGCAGTTCTTC. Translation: CASSWQGYEQFF.

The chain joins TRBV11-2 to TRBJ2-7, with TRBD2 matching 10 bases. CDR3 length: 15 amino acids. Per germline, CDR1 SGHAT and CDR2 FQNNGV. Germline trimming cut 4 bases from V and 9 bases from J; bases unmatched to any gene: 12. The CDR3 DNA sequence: TGTGCCAGCAGCTCGGCTCTAGCGGGAGCTGCGAGGCAGTACTTC. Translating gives CASSSALAGAARQYF.

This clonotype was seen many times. The CDR3: CASSHGAASSRGYTF. CDR3 nucleotides: TGTGCCAGCAGCCATGGGGCGGCGTCTAGTCGGGGCTACACCTTC. The chain uses TRBV3-1 and TRBJ1-2; possibly TRBD1 for D (5 bases). Germline-derived CDR1 and CDR2 are LGHDT and YNNKEL (reference sequence). The CDR3 has 15 amino acids. V was clipped by 3 bases and J by 8 bases, with 19 bases between them.